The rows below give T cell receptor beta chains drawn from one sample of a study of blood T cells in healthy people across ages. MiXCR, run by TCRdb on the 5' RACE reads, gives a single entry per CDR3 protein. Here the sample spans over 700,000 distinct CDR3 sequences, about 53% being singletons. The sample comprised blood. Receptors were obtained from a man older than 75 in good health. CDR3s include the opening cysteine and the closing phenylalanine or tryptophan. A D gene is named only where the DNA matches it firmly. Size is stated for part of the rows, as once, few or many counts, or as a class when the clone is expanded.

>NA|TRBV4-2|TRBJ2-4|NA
CASSPSGGELAKNIQYF
TGTGCCAGCAGCCCATCAGGGGGGGAACTAGCCAAAAACATTCAGTACTTC
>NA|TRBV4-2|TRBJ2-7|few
CASSQGGIAFGAYEQYF
TGTGCCAGCAGCCAAGGGGGGATAGCATTCGGGGCCTACGAGCAGTACTTC
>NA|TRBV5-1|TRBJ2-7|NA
CASSLTGAGSSYEQYF
TGCGCCAGCAGCTTGACCGGCGCAGGGTCTTCGTACGAGCAGTACTTC
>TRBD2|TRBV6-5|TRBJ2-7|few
CASSERDFSYEQYF
TGTGCCAGCAGTGAGCGGGATTTCTCCTACGAGCAGTACTTC
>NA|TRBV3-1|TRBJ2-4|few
CASSQDGGRGNIQYF
TGTGCCAGCAGCCAGGACGGGGGGAGGGGGAACATTCAGTACTTC
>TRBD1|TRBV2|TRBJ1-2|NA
CASSEQGAVNYGYTF
TGTGCCAGCAGTGAACAGGGGGCGGTTAACTATGGCTACACCTTC
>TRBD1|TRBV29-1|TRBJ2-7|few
CSVSGTGALYEQYF
TGCAGCGTCAGCGGGACAGGGGCCCTTTACGAGCAGTACTTC
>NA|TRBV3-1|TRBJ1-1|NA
CASSEGITEAFF
TGTGCCAGCAGCGAGGGGATCACTGAAGCTTTCTTT
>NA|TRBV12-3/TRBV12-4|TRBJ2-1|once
CASSSRGARGEQFF
TGTGCCAGCAGTAGTAGGGGGGCGCGAGGGGAGCAGTTCTTC
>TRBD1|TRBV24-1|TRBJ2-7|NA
CATSDGRDRGGYEQYF
TGTGCCACCAGTGACGGCCGGGACAGGGGCGGGTACGAGCAGTACTTC
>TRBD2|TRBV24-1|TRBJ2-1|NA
CATRGLAYNEQFF
TGTGCCACCAGGGGACTAGCTTACAATGAGCAGTTCTTC
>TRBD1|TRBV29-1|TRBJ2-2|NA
CSVEGGTGGRTGELFF
TGCAGCGTTGAAGGTGGGACAGGGGGCAGGACCGGGGAGCTGTTTTTT
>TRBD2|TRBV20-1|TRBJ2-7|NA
CSARDSTSGSYEQYF
TGCAGTGCTAGAGATTCGACTAGCGGGAGCTACGAGCAGTACTTC
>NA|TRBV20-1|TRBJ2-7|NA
CSAQKGAYEQYF
TGCAGTGCTCAGAAGGGGGCCTACGAGCAGTACTTC
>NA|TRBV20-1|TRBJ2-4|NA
CSASEIRQGRGNIQYF
TGCAGTGCTAGCGAGATAAGGCAGGGGAGGGGGAACATTCAGTACTTC
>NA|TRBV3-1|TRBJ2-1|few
CASGLSEQFF
TGTGCCAGCGGTTTAAGTGAGCAGTTCTTC
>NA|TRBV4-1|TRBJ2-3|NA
CASSQRNPGDAYF
TGCGCCAGCAGCCAACGTAATCCGGGAGACGCGTATTTT
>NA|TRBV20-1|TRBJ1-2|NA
CSASRDTDDYTF
TGCAGTGCCAGCCGGGACACGGATGACTACACCTTC
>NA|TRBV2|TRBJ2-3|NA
CASSEVAPSTDTQYF
TGTGCCAGCAGTGAAGTAGCGCCTAGCACAGATACGCAGTATTTT
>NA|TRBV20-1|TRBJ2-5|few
CSGGNVETQYF
TGCAGTGGTGGCAATGTGGAGACCCAGTACTTC
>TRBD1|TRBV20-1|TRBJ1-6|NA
CSARDRAFDNSPLHF
TGCAGTGCCAGGGACAGGGCATTCGATAATTCACCCCTCCACTTT
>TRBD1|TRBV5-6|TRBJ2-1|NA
CASSLEGQGIDNEQFF
TGTGCCAGCAGCTTGGAGGGACAGGGGATAGACAATGAGCAGTTCTTC
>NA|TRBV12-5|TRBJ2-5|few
CASGPPSGPGTQYF
TGTGCTAGTGGTCCACCCTCGGGCCCAGGGACCCAGTACTTC
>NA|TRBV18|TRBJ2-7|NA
CASSQGGVQQYF
TGTGCCAGCTCCCAGGGAGGAGTACAGCAGTACTTC
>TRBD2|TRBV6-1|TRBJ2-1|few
CASGHGGTSEQFF
TGTGCCAGCGGTCACGGGGGGACTAGCGAGCAGTTCTTC
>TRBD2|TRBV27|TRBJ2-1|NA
CASSLSGSGRYNEQFF
TGTGCCAGCAGTTTATCGGGTAGCGGGAGATACAATGAGCAGTTCTTC
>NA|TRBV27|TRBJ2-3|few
CASSMGTLRDTQYF
TGTGCCAGCAGTATGGGGACTCTGAGAGATACGCAGTATTTT
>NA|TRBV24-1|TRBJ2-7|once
CATSDDRTYEQYF
TGTGCCACCAGTGATGACAGAACCTACGAGCAGTACTTC
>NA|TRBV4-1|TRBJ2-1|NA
CASSQPIGVQFF
TGCGCCAGCAGCCAACCCATAGGTGTGCAGTTCTTC
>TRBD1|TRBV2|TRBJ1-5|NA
CASRAQGGNQPQHF
TGTGCCAGCAGAGCTCAGGGGGGCAATCAGCCCCAGCATTTT
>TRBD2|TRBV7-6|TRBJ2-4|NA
CASSPTAGYENIQYF
TGTGCCAGCAGCCCCACAGCGGGGTACGAAAACATTCAGTACTTC
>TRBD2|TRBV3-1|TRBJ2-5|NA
CASSLTGLADKRPETQYF
TGTGCCAGCAGCCTAACGGGACTAGCGGACAAACGACCAGAGACCCAGTACTTC
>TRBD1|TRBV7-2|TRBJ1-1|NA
CASSLAGQGGRAFF
TGTGCCAGCAGCTTAGCGGGACAGGGAGGGCGGGCTTTCTTT
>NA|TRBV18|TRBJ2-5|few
CASSPGTQETQYF
TGTGCCAGCTCTCCCGGGACCCAAGAGACCCAGTACTTC
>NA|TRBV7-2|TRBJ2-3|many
CASSAQVTDTQYF
TGTGCCAGCAGCGCACAGGTCACAGATACGCAGTATTTT
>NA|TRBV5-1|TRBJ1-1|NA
CASSRTPENTEAFF
TGCGCCAGCAGCCGGACACCTGAGAACACTGAAGCTTTCTTT
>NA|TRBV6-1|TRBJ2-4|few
CASSPFSWGLAKNIQYF
TGTGCCAGCAGCCCCTTCTCTTGGGGTCTAGCCAAAAACATTCAGTACTTC
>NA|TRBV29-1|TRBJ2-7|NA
CSVGPRREYEQYF
TGCAGCGTTGGGCCTAGACGAGAGTACGAGCAGTACTTC
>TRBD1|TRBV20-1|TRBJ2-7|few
CSARVGQGDEQYF
TGCAGTGCTAGAGTGGGACAGGGCGACGAGCAGTACTTC
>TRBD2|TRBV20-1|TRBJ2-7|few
CSALAGGYSYEQYF
TGCAGTGCTTTAGCGGGAGGCTACTCCTACGAGCAGTACTTC
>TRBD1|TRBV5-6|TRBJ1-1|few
CASSPGQGVPEAFF
TGTGCCAGCAGCCCGGGACAGGGAGTCCCTGAAGCTTTCTTT
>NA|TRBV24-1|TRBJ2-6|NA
CATSDPSLSGANVLTF
TGTGCCACCAGTGATCCCAGCCTATCTGGGGCCAACGTCCTGACTTTC
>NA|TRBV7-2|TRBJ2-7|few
CASSLLQLSYEQYF
TGTGCCAGCAGCTTACTTCAGCTCTCCTACGAGCAGTACTTC
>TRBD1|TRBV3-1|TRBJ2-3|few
CASSQDWTGGAGDRYAYF
TGTGCCAGCAGCCAAGATTGGACAGGGGGCGCGGGAGACAGATACGCGTATTTT
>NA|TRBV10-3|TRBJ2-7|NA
CAISGLHYEQYF
TGTGCCATCAGTGGACTCCACTACGAGCAGTACTTC
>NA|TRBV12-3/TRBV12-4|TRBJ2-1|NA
CASSPLGGRSNEQFF
TGTGCCAGCAGTCCTCTCGGAGGGAGGTCCAATGAGCAGTTCTTC
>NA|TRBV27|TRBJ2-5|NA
CASSLSGVDSQAHQETQYF
TGTGCCAGCAGTTTATCGGGGGTGGACTCCCAGGCCCATCAAGAGACCCAGTACTTC
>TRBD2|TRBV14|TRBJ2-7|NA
CASSQKREGLNNEQYF
TGTGCCAGCAGCCAAAAGCGGGAGGGCCTCAATAACGAGCAGTACTTC
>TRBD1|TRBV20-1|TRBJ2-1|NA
CSAPGQGRANEQFF
TGCAGTGCTCCGGGACAGGGGAGGGCCAATGAGCAGTTCTTC
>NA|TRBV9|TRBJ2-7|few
CASSEGEGGFYEQYF
TGTGCCAGCAGCGAGGGTGAGGGTGGCTTCTACGAGCAGTACTTC
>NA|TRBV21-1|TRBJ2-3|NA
CASGLPRQWNTDTQYF
TGTGCCAGCGGTTTGCCCAGACAGTGGAACACAGATACGCAGTATTTT
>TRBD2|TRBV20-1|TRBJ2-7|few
CSARGLAGNWVYEQYF
TGCAGTGCTAGGGGGCTAGCGGGAAATTGGGTCTACGAGCAGTACTTC